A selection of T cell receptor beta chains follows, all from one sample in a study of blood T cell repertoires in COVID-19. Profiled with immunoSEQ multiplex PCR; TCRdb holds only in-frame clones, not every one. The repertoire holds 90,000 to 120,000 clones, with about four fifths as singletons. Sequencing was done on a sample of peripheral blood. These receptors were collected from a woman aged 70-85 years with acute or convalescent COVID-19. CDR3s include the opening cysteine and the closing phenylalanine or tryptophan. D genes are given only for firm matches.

CDR3 protein: CASSLVKTSGRSETQYF
J gene: TRBJ2-5
D gene: TRBD2
V gene: TRBV7-8

CDR3 protein: CASSISVGTPSTDTQYF
J gene: TRBJ2-3
D gene: .
V gene: TRBV19

CDR3 protein: CASSYVGGGNTEAFF
J gene: TRBJ1-1
D gene: .
V gene: TRBV6-5

CDR3 protein: CATSDAAGVETQYF
J gene: TRBJ2-5
D gene: TRBD2
V gene: TRBV24-1

CDR3 protein: CASSPQGPLNSPLHF
J gene: TRBJ1-6
D gene: .
V gene: TRBV18

CDR3 protein: CASSAWTGGFNSPLHF
J gene: TRBJ1-6
D gene: TRBD1
V gene: TRBV9

CDR3 protein: CASSTPNQPQHF
J gene: TRBJ1-5
D gene: .
V gene: TRBV7-2

CDR3 protein: CASSRAGGETQYF
J gene: TRBJ2-5
D gene: .
V gene: TRBV18

CDR3 protein: CASSYSRESAEQFF
J gene: TRBJ2-1
D gene: .
V gene: TRBV6-5

CDR3 protein: CASSQGYTLQGSPLHF
J gene: TRBJ1-6
D gene: .
V gene: TRBV3-1/TRBV3-2

CDR3 protein: CASSQGGGRGETQYF
J gene: TRBJ2-5
D gene: TRBD2
V gene: TRBV4-1

CDR3 protein: CASSLGQGNTEAFF
J gene: TRBJ1-1
D gene: TRBD1
V gene: TRBV3-1/TRBV3-2

CDR3 protein: CASSFDSGGAYNEQFF
J gene: TRBJ2-1
D gene: TRBD2
V gene: TRBV9

CDR3 protein: CASSPPNRVAGNTIYF
J gene: TRBJ1-3
D gene: .
V gene: TRBV19

CDR3 protein: CASSFDLSTSSKNIQYF
J gene: TRBJ2-4
D gene: TRBD2
V gene: TRBV11-2

CDR3 protein: CASSLWTGKGNEQFF
J gene: TRBJ2-1
D gene: TRBD1
V gene: TRBV11-1

CDR3 protein: CASSLFQGTYRMNTEAFF
J gene: TRBJ1-1
D gene: .
V gene: TRBV5-6

CDR3 protein: CASTEGGANNEQFF
J gene: TRBJ2-1
D gene: .
V gene: TRBV7-9

CDR3 protein: CASRQVRSGELFF
J gene: TRBJ2-2
D gene: .
V gene: TRBV10-2

CDR3 protein: CAISERPTEEEKLFF
J gene: TRBJ1-4
D gene: .
V gene: TRBV10-3

CDR3 protein: CASSPGTGGVNEQFF
J gene: TRBJ2-1
D gene: TRBD1
V gene: TRBV5-4

CDR3 protein: CASSLVPYSYEQYF
J gene: TRBJ2-7
D gene: .
V gene: TRBV5-1

CDR3 protein: CASSFGQTNYGYTF
J gene: TRBJ1-2
D gene: .
V gene: TRBV7-9

CDR3 protein: CAWSVGGRGVNEQFF
J gene: TRBJ2-1
D gene: TRBD2
V gene: TRBV30

CDR3 protein: CASSLAGGLGTEAFF
J gene: TRBJ1-1
D gene: .
V gene: TRBV5-4

CDR3 protein: CATSDSLYGYTF
J gene: TRBJ1-2
D gene: .
V gene: TRBV6-6

CDR3 protein: CASSFAANRGSYNEQFF
J gene: TRBJ2-1
D gene: TRBD1
V gene: TRBV11-3

CDR3 protein: CASEQKANYGYTF
J gene: TRBJ1-2
D gene: .
V gene: TRBV19